This TCR beta chain was profiled in a study of T cells in Graves' hyperthyroidism and ophthalmopathy. Authors of the study amplified TCR beta CDR3 regions from RNA transcripts. An initial round of RT-PCR targeting the TCR CDR3 relied on the HTBI primer set. TCRdb re-called the multiplex PCR reads through MiXCR, storing one row per CDR3 protein. The sample consists of roughly 300,000 distinct CDR3 sequences, 25% to 30% of them appearing once. Trimming left V 6 bases short and J 5 bases short, with 19 bases between. Per the germline V gene, CDR1 is MDHEN and CDR2 is SYDVKM. The CDR3 runs 15 residues. Hyperthyroidism, newly diagnosed and lasting under 2 months, affected patients aged 18 to 65.

The chain links TRBV28 to TRBJ2-5, with a weak D call TRBD1 (5 bases). The sample taken for sequencing was blood. The receptor comes from a man between 35 and 55 years old with Graves' hyperthyroidism that later progressed to Graves' ophthalmopathy. The CDR3 loop is CASSPPGHLEETQYF. The CDR3 DNA reads as TGTGCCAGCAGCCCGCCCGGACACCTGGAGGAGACCCAGTACTTC.